This paragraph reports one TCR beta chain. What it binds is unknown. TCRdb's table, derived via immunoSEQ multiplex PCR, lists solely in-frame clones and lacks some. This sample has some 85,000 clones; about 90% occur once, and the top ten carry 1.5% to 2%. Excluded were patients having autoimmune disease history or systemic immunosuppression. J gave up 5 bases and V 6 bases, and 7 bases lay outside the gene matches. Germline values: CDR1 ENHRY, CDR2 SYGVKD. The CDR3 length is 14 residues. The data belong to a study of OX40 agonist ivuxolimab in advanced cancers. Study conclusions and caveats: Clones of CD4+ and CD8+ blood T cells grew by week 6 at doses of 0.1 to 3.0 mg/kg. The authors also found low normalized T-cell clonal expansion in some nonresponders.

The TCR was taken from an adult with an advanced solid tumor such as melanoma, head and neck, liver or kidney cancer. The V gene is TRBV10-3, the J gene TRBJ2-5; 9 bases map to TRBD2. The source was CD4+ or CD8+ T cells sorted from blood, collected in a trial of the OX40 agonist ivuxolimab. Written as DNA, the CDR3 is TGTGCCATCAGGATGGGACTAGCTGGGGAGACCCAGTACTTC. It specifies CAIRMGLAGETQYF.